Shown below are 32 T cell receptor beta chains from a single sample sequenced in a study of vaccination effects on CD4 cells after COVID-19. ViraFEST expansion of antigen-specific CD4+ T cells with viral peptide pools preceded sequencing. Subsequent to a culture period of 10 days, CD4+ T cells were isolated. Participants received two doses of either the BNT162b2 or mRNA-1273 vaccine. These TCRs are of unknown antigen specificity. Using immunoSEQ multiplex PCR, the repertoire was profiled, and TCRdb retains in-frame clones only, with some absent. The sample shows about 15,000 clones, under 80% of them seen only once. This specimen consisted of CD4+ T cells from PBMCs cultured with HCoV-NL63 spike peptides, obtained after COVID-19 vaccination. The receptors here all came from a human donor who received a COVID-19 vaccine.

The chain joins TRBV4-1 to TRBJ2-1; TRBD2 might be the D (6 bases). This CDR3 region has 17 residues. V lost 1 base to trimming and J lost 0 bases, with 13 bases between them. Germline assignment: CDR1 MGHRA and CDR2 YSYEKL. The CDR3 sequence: CASSQGARGSSYNEQFF. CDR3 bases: TGCGCCAGCAGCCAAGGAGCTCGGGGGAGCTCCTACAATGAGCAGTTCTTC.

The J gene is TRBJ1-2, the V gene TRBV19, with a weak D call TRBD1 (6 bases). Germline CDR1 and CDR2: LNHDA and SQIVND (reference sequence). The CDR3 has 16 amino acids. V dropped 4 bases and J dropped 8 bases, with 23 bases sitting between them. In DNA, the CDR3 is TGTGCCAGTAGTAAGATGACCGGACAGAAGACTATGGGCTACACCTTC. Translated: CASSKMTGQKTMGYTF. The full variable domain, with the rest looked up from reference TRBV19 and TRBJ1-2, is DGGITQSPKYLFRKEGQNVTLSCEQNLNHDAMYWYRQDPGQGLRLIYYSQIVNDFQKGDIAEGYSVSREKKESFPLTVTSAQKNPTAFYLCASSKMTGQKTMGYTFGSGTRLTVV.

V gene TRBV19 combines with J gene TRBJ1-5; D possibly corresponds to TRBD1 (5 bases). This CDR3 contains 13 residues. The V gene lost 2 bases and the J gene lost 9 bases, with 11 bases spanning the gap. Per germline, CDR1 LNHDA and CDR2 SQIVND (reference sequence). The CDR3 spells CASSIWGSWPQHF. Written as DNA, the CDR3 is TGTGCCAGTAGTATATGGGGGTCATGGCCCCAGCATTTT.

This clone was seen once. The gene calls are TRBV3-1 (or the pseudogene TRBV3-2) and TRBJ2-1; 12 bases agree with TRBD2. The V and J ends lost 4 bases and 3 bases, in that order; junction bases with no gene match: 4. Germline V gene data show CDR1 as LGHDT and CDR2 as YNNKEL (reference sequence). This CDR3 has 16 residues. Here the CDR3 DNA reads TGTGCCAGCAGCCCCCTGACTAGCGGGAGCTACAATGAGCAGTTCTTC. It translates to CASSPLTSGSYNEQFF.

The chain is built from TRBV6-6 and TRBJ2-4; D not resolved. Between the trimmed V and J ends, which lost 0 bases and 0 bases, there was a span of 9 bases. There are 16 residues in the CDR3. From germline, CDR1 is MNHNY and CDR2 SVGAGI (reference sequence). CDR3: CASSYSRVLAKNIQYF. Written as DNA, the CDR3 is TGTGCCAGCAGTTACTCACGTGTTCTAGCCAAAAACATTCAGTACTTC.

For the CDR3, the DNA is TGTGCCAGCAGCTTAGTGTCGGGGACTGAAGCTTTCTTT. Translating gives CASSLVSGTEAFF. V usage is TRBV11-3 and J usage is TRBJ1-1, with D hard to call. The CDR3 is 13 amino acids. Trimming pared 1 base from V and 5 bases from J, leaving 8 bases between. The germline CDR1 and CDR2 sequences are SGHNT and YENEEA.

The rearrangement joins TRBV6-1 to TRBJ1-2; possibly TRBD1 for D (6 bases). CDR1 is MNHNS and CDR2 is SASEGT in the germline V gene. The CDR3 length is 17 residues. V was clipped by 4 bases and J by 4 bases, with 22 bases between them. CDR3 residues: CASSAPQGGKRFYGYTF. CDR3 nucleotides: TGTGCCAGCAGTGCCCCACAGGGCGGCAAGAGATTCTATGGCTACACCTTC.

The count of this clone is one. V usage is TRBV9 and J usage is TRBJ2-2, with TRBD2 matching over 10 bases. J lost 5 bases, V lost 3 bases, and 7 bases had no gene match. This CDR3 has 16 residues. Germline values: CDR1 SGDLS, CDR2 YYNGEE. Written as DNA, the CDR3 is TGTGCCAGCAGCGCAGGAGCGGGGGGGAAGACCGGGGAGCTGTTTTTT. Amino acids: CASSAGAGGKTGELFF.

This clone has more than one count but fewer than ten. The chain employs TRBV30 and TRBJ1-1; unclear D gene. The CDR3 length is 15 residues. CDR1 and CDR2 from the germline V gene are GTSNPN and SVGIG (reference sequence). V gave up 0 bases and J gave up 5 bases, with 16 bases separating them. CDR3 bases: TGTGCCTGGAGTGTTGGGGATTTAGAGGGAACTGAAGCTTTCTTT. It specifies CAWSVGDLEGTEAFF. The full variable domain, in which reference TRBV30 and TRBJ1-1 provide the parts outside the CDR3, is SQTIHQWPATLVQPVGSPLSLECTVEGTSNPNLYWYRQAAGRGLQLLFYSVGIGQISSEVPQNLSASRPQDRQFILSSKKLLLSDSGFYLCAWSVGDLEGTEAFFGQGTRLTVV.

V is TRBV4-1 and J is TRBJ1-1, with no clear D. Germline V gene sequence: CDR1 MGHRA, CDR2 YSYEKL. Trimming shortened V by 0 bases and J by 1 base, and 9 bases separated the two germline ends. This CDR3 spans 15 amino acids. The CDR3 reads CASSQDRRGNTEAFF. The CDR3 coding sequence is TGCGCCAGCAGCCAAGATCGTCGAGGGAACACTGAAGCTTTCTTT.

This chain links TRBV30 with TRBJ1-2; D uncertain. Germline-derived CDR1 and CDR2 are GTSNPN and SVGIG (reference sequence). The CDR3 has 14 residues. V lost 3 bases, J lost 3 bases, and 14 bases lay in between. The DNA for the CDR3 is TGTGCCTGGAGGATCGGACTTATCCACTATGGCTACACCTTC. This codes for CAWRIGLIHYGYTF.

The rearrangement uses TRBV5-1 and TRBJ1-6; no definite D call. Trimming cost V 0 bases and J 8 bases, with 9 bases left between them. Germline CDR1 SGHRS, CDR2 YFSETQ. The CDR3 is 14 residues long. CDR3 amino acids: CASSLASAHSPLHF. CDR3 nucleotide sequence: TGCGCCAGCAGCTTGGCATCGGCTCATTCACCCCTCCACTTT.

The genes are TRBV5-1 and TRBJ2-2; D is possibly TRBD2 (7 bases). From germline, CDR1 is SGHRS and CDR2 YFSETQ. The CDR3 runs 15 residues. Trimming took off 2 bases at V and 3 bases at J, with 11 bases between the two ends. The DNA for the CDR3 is TGCGCCAGCAGCTTCGGGGGGCCCGACACCGGGGAGCTGTTTTTT. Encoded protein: CASSFGGPDTGELFF.

The CDR3 loop reads CAISPLADSYEQYF. The CDR3 DNA reads TGTGCCATCTCTCCCCTAGCGGACTCCTACGAGCAGTACTTC. V gene TRBV10-3 combines with J gene TRBJ2-7; 7 positions agree with TRBD2. The CDR3 is 14 residues long. CDR1 and CDR2 from the germline V gene are ENHRY and SYGVKD. J lost 0 bases, V lost 8 bases, and 7 bases had no gene match.

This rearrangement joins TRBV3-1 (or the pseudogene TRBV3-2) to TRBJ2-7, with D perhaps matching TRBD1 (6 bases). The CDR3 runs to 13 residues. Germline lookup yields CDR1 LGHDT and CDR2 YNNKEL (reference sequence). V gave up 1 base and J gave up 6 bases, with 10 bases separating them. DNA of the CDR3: TGTGCCAGCAGCCAAGTTAGGGGGACCGAGCAGTACTTC. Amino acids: CASSQVRGTEQYF.

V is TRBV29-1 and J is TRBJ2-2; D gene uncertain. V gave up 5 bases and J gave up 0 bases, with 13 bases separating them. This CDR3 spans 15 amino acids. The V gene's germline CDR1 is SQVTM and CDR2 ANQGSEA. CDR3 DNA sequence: TGCAGCGTTCCCTACCCCGGCGCGAACACCGGGGAGCTGTTTTTT. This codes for CSVPYPGANTGELFF.

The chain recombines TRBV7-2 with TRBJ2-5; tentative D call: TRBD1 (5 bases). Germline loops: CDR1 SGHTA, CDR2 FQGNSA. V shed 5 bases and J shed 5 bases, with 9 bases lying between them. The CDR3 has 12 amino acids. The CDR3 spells CASSIGAETQYF. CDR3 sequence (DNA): TGTGCCAGCAGCATTGGGGCCGAGACCCAGTACTTC.

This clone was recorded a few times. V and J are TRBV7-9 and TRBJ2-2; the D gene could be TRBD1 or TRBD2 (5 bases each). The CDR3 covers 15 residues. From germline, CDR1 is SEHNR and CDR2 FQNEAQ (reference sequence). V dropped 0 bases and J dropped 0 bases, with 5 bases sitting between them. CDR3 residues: CASSLAGANTGELFF. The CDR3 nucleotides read TGTGCCAGCAGCTTAGCGGGGGCGAACACCGGGGAGCTGTTTTTT.

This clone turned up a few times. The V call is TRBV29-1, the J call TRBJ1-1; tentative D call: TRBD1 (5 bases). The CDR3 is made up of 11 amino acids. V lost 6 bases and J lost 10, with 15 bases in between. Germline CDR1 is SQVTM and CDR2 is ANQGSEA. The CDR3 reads CSVQGWVGAFF. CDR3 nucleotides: TGCAGCGTCCAGGGTTGGGTCGGAGCTTTCTTT.

The CDR3 region has the DNA TGTGCCAGCAGCTTAGTAACAGGGACCTACGAGCAGTACTTC. It specifies CASSLVTGTYEQYF. The genes are TRBV7-2 and TRBJ2-7; maybe TRBD1 (6 bases). Germline assignment: CDR1 SGHTA and CDR2 FQGNSA. The CDR3 has 14 residues. V shed 1 base and J shed 2 bases, with 9 bases lying between them.

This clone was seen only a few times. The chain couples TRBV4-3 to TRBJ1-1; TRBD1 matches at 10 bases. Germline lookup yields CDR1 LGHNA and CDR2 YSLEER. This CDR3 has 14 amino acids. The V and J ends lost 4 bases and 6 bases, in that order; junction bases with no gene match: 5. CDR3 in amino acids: CASSPRQGAPEAFF. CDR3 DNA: TGCGCCAGCAGCCCGAGACAGGGGGCCCCTGAAGCTTTCTTT.

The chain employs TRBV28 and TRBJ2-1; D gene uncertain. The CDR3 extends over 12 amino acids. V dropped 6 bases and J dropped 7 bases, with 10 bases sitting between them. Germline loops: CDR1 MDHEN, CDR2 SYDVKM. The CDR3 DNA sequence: TGTGCCAGCAGGGTCCCAAAGAATGAGCAGTTCTTC. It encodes CASRVPKNEQFF.

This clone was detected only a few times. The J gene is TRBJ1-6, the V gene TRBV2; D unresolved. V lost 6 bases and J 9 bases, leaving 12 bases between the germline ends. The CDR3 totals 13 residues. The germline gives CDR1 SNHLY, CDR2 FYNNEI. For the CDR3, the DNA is TGTGCCAGCAGAGAGGGCCCAATTTCACCCCTCCACTTT. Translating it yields CASREGPISPLHF.

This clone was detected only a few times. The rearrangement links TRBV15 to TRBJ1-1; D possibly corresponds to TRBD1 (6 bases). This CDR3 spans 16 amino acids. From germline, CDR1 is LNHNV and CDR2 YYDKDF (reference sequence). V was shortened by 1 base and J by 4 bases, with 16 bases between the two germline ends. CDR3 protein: CATSRGEVGQFTEAFF. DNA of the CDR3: TGTGCCACCAGCAGAGGGGAGGTTGGACAGTTCACTGAAGCTTTCTTT.

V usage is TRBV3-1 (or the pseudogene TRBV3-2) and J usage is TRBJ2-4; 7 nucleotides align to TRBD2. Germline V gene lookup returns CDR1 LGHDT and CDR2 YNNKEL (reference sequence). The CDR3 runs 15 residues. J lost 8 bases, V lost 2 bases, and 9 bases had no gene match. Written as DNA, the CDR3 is TGTGCCAGCAGCCAAATCCCCTCAGGGAGGGACATTCAGTACTTC. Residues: CASSQIPSGRDIQYF.

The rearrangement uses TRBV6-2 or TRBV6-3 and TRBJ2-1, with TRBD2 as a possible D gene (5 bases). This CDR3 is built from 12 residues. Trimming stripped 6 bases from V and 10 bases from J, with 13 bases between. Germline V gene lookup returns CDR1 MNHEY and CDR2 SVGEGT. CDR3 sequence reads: CASSPRGGEQFF. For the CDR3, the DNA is TGTGCCAGCAGCCCCCGGGGTGGAGAGCAGTTCTTC.

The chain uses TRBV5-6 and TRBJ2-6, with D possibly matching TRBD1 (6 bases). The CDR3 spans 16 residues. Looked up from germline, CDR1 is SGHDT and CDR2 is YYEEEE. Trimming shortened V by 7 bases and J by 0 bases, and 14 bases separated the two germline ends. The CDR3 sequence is CASYGTIVSGANVLTF. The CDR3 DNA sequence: TGTGCCAGCTACGGGACAATCGTCTCTGGGGCCAACGTCCTGACTTTC.

The CDR3 region has the DNA TGTGCCAGCCTACTATCCGGGGAGCTGTTTTTT. It specifies CASLLSGELFF. The V call is TRBV7-2, the J call TRBJ2-2; D is uncertain. The CDR3 length is 11 residues. Trimming removed 8 bases at V and 6 bases at J, with 7 bases between. Per germline, CDR1 SGHTA and CDR2 FQGNSA.

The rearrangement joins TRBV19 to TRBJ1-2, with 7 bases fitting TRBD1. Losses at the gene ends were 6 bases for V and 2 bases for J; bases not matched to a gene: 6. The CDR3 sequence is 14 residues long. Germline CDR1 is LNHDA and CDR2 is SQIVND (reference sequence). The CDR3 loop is CASRTPQGNYGYTF. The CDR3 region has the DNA TGTGCCAGTAGGACCCCACAGGGGAACTATGGCTACACCTTC.

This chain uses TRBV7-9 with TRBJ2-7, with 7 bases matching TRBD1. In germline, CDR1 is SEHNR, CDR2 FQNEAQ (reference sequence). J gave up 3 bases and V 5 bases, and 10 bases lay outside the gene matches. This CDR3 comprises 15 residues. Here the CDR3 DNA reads TGTGCCAGCAGCGAAATAACAGGGGTGGTCTACGAGCAGTACTTC. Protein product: CASSEITGVVYEQYF.

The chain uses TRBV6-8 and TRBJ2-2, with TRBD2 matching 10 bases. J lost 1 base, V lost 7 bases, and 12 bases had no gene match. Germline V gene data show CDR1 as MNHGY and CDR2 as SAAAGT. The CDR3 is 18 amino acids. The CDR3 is CASTPTSGMGENTGELFF. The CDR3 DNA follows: TGTGCCAGCACCCCCACTAGCGGGATGGGGGAGAACACCGGGGAGCTGTTTTTT.

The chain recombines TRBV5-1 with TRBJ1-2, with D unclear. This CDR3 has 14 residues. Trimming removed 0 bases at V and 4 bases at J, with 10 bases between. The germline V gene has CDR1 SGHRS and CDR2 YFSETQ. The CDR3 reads CASSLEGPAYGYTF. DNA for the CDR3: TGCGCCAGCAGCTTGGAAGGTCCAGCCTATGGCTACACCTTC. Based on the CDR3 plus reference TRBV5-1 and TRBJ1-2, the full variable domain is KAGVTQTPRYLIKTRGQQVTLSCSPISGHRSVSWYQQTPGQGLQFLFEYFSETQRNKGNFPGRFSGRQFSNSRSEMNVSTLELGDSALYLCASSLEGPAYGYTFGSGTRLTVV.